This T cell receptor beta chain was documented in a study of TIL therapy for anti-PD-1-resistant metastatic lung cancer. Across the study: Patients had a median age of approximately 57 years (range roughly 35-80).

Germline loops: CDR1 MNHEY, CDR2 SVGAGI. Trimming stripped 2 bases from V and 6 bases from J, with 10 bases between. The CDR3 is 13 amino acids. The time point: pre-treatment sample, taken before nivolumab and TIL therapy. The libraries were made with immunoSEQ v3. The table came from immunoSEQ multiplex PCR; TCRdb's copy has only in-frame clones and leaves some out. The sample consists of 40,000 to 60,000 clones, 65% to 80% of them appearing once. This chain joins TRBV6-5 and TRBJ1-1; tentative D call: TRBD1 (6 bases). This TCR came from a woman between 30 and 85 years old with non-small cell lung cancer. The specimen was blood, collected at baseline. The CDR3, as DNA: TGTGCCAGCAGTTACGAAACAGGGTCTGAAGCTTTCTTT. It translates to CASSYETGSEAFF.